This TCR beta chain was retrieved from a study of blood T cell repertoires in COVID-19. Study at large: From the United States, Italy and Spain came samples of acute and convalescent COVID-19. Sample material is recorded as cDNA or gDNA derived from T cells, B-cell-depleted T cells, or PBMCs.

The germline gives CDR1 SQVTM, CDR2 ANQGSEA. The length of the CDR3 is 12 residues. With 6 bases removed from V and 7 bases from J, the gap between germline ends came to 15 bases. Per the authors' pipeline: Reference gene primer amplification yielded estimated nucleated cell counts. Here immunoSEQ multiplex PCR was the method, and the copy in TCRdb shows in-frame clones only, minus some. V and J calls and clone size come straight from that table; D and trimming were deduced from the DNA. The sample records about 42,000 clones, about 89% being singletons. The clonotype was recovered from a human donor in a cohort sampled during active COVID-19. Sequencing was done on a sample of peripheral blood. The chain recombines TRBV29-1 with TRBJ1-2, with D perhaps matching TRBD1 (6 bases). CDR3 in DNA: TGCAGCGTCACACCGGGGGGGCTTGGCTACACCTTC. Encoded protein: CSVTPGGLGYTF.